This TCR beta chain is drawn from a study of T cells in Graves' hyperthyroidism and ophthalmopathy (dated by TCRdb to about 2019). For context, the study as a whole: Peripheral blood was collected at initial diagnosis, before any treatment. To identify TCR V-J signatures that set the groups apart, the researchers used a discovery cohort of 95 to 100 patients, made up of 43 with Graves' ophthalmopathy and 57 with stable Graves' hyperthyroidism. Prospective prediction of ophthalmopathy was tested in an independent validation cohort of fewer than 20 hyperthyroidism patients and roughly 16 patients who later progressed to ophthalmopathy. For training and testing, the roughly 93 patients in the discovery cohort were randomly divided in a 7:3 ratio. Thyroid tissue and blood T-cell repertoires from roughly 6 Graves' hyperthyroidism patients were also compared in the study. After sampling, hyperthyroidism patients received methimazole starting at 30 mg daily, and ophthalmopathy patients received high-dose intravenous methylprednisolone. The paper reports TCR Vbeta CDR3 sequencing of approximately 140 peripheral blood samples: approximately 41 ophthalmopathy, roughly 80 hyperthyroidism and approximately 17 progressor patients.

The sample holds many counts of this clonotype. Its target antigen remains unknown. No base quality information exists; no much larger clone differs at one position. The TCR beta CDR3 regions were amplified from the RNA transcripts. The TCR CDR3 was subjected to a first round of RT-PCR using the HTBI primer set and the Qiagen OneStep RT-PCR kit. A second multiplex PCR round built the libraries, followed by size selection and purification. Libraries were sequenced paired-end with 100 bp reads on an Illumina HiSeq2000. In the authors' own workflow: SOAPnuke was used to process the raw data, with reads discarded if the reads contained adapters or uncalled bases, had a mean Phred below 15, or lacked an exact constant-primer or identifier match. High-quality paired reads were merged using COPE v1.2.5, and each unique nucleotide sequence was defined as a clonotype. Clonotypes were aligned to IMGT TRBV, TRBD and TRBJ reference segments using MiTCR v1.1. Only V-J combinations with frequency above 0.0001, covering about 99% of repertoires, were analysed. The TCS score was defined as the ratio of F50 (clonal expansion) to E x V (chaos), calculated using BLOSUM62-based TCRdist between CDR3 peptides within each V-J. Welch's t-statistics and random forest reduced 514 V-J features to about 13, which were used in a naive Bayes classifier (R e1071). TCRdb redid the processing of the public reads, applying fastp at Q25 and MiXCR, and retained in-frame beta chains. CDR3 protein duplicates are merged, each entry listing the most common genes and DNA. V and J calls and clone size were set by TCRdb, not the authors. Recorded for this sample are some 460,000 distinct CDR3 sequences; approximately 14% of them occurred a single time. The leading ten clones occupy roughly 7.7% of the sample.

Stable Graves' hyperthyroidism was defined as no progression to ophthalmopathy during 18 months of follow-up. Hyperthyroidism patients were aged 18 to 65 years and newly diagnosed, with disease duration of less than 2 months. Patients with uncontrolled infections, other autoimmune diseases, pregnancy or lactation were excluded. Diagnoses were based on clinical symptoms, serum thyroxine and TRAb, thyroid ultrasound and orbital computed tomography. PBMCs were separated from approximately 10 ml of fresh peripheral blood using Ficoll-Paque density gradient centrifugation. Trizol reagent was used to extract total RNA, and RNA quality was then checked on an Agilent 2100 Bioanalyzer. The paper as a whole reports these results and caveats: In validation, the model predicted progression to ophthalmopathy with over 60% sensitivity and over 72% specificity, a median of around six months before onset. Most expanded thyroid clonotypes (frequency above 0.001) were also detected in blood, a finding suggesting that blood repertoires may reflect thyroid immune responses. In cross-validation, a model built on a 13 V-J signature told ophthalmopathy apart from stable hyperthyroidism with 85% to 90% sensitivity and around 83% specificity, and in testing the same model reached 80%/75%. Sample size was not statistically predetermined, and investigators were not blinded to group allocation.

Germline trimming amounts to 2 bases on V and 1 base on J, with 3 as the count of junction bases outside the gene matches. CDR1 MNHEY and CDR2 SMNVEV were looked up in the germline V gene (reference sequence). From the cysteine up to the phenylalanine, the CDR3 has a length of 15 residues. Only the CDR3 region is kept as DNA, spanning 45 bases read in frame from base 1. Source material: blood. The chain was built from TRBV27 and TRBJ2-7, and TRBD2 aligns with 9 junction nucleotides. The clonotype comes from a young woman with Graves' hyperthyroidism. Here the CDR3 is given as CASSLELAGSYEQYF. Read as DNA, the sequence is TGTGCCAGCAGTTTAGAACTAGCGGGTTCCTACGAGCAGTACTTC.